This T cell receptor beta chain stems from a study of T-cell reconstitution after alpha-beta-depleted transplantation in children. This CDR3 is 11 amino acids long. With 7 bases removed from V and 9 bases from J, the gap between germline ends came to 9 bases. Germline lookup yields CDR1 SGHTA and CDR2 FQGNSA. This clonotype occurred many times. Preparation of the TCRbeta library involved a method that used unique molecular identifiers. TCRdb passed the PCR reads through MiXCR, listing each CDR3 protein once. The data contain some 200,000 distinct CDR3 sequences, 9.7% of them singletons. The chain carries TRBV7-2 and TRBJ2-2; D gene unclear. The sequenced sample was PBMCs from the stem cell graft donor, obtained from the stem cell graft. The source is a human donor who donated a stem cell graft to a child with SCID. CDR3 sequence: CASNPRRELFF. As DNA, the CDR3 is TGTGCCAGCAACCCCCGGAGGGAGCTGTTTTTT.